This passage covers 8 T cell receptor beta chains from one sample sequenced in a study of blood T cell repertoires in COVID-19. The repertoire was sequenced with immunoSEQ multiplex PCR; TCRdb's copy has only in-frame clones and lacks some. The data contain some 74,000 clones, around 87% of them singletons. The sequencing sample was made of peripheral blood. The receptors were sampled from a man aged 50-60 years with active COVID-19.

This clone was counted once. The chain carries TRBV6-5 and TRBJ1-1; tentatively, D is TRBD1 (5 bases). CDR1 is MNHEY and CDR2 is SVGAGI in the germline V gene. V lost 7 bases and J lost 6, with 9 bases in between. The CDR3 runs to 11 residues. The DNA of the CDR3 is TGTGCCAGCACCCAGGGCGCTGAAGCTTTCTTT. Translating gives CASTQGAEAFF.

This chain connects TRBV5-4 to TRBJ1-4, with 8 bases identical to TRBD1. Trimming took 2 bases from V and 8 from J; bases not matched to a gene: 8. Germline CDR1 and CDR2: SGHNT and YYREEE (reference sequence). This CDR3 has 15 residues. The CDR3 DNA follows: TGTGCCAGCAGCTTAGGACAGGGAGAAGGGGAAAAACTGTTTTTT. It is translated as CASSLGQGEGEKLFF.

The chain has TRBV18 and TRBJ2-1; TRBD1 might be the D (5 bases). CDR1 and CDR2 (germline): KGHSH, LQKENI. This CDR3 has 13 amino acids. Deletions cut 2 bases from V and 7 bases from J, with 9 bases between. The CDR3 protein is CASSPVRTNEQFF. DNA of the CDR3: TGTGCCAGCTCACCAGTGAGGACAAATGAGCAGTTCTTC. Filled out from reference TRBV18 and TRBJ2-1, the complete variable domain reads NAGVMQNPRHLVRRRGQEARLRCSPMKGHSHVYWYRQLPEEGLKFMVYLQKENIIDESGMPKERFSAEFPKEGPSILRIQQVVRGDSAAYFCASSPVRTNEQFFGPGTRLTVL.

The chain recombines TRBV28 with TRBJ1-2; a possible D gene is TRBD1 (5 bases). CDR1 and CDR2 from the germline V gene are MDHEN and SYDVKM. The V end was cut by 3 bases, the J end by 7 bases, with 12 bases between. The length of the CDR3 is 13 residues. The CDR3 sequence: CASSFASGFGYTF. As DNA, the CDR3 is TGTGCCAGCAGTTTTGCTTCAGGGTTTGGCTACACCTTC.

The V gene is TRBV7-2, the J gene TRBJ2-5, with 7 bases matching TRBD2. Germline assignment: CDR1 SGHTA and CDR2 FQGNSA. The CDR3 sequence is 13 residues long. After removal of 0 bases from V and 7 bases from J, the junction contained 2 bases not matched to a gene. CDR3 protein: CASSLAPGGTQYF. Written as DNA, the CDR3 is TGTGCCAGCAGCTTAGCGCCGGGGGGGACCCAGTACTTC.

The J gene is TRBJ1-2, the V gene TRBV30; 7 bases match TRBD1. Germline values: CDR1 GTSNPN, CDR2 SVGIG (reference sequence). This CDR3 is 11 amino acids long. After removal of 5 bases from V and 7 bases from J, the junction contained 4 bases not matched to a gene. This CDR3 reads CAWDRDSGYTF. As DNA, the CDR3 is TGTGCCTGGGACAGGGATAGTGGCTACACCTTC.

The CDR3 sequence is CASSLTSGPYNEQFF. The CDR3, as DNA: TGCGCCAGCAGCTTAACTAGCGGACCATACAATGAGCAGTTCTTC. The J gene is TRBJ2-1, the V gene TRBV4-3; 8 bases are a match to TRBD2. Looked up from germline, CDR1 is LGHNA and CDR2 is YSLEER. V was clipped by 5 bases and J by 4 bases; unmatched bases: 7. The CDR3 consists of 15 residues.

This clone has just one count. The chain uses TRBV4-1 and TRBJ1-2; TRBD1 aligns across 9 bases. The CDR3 is 17 amino acids. The V gene's germline CDR1 is MGHRA and CDR2 YSYEKL. V was pared by 1 base and J by 2 bases, with 8 bases of the junction left unmatched. CDR3 in DNA: TGCGCCAGCAGCCAAGGGCCCCCAGGGACAGGGAACTATGGCTACACCTTC. This codes for CASSQGPPGTGNYGYTF.